The 21 T cell receptor beta chains reported below all come from one sample, sequenced in a study of a mutant IDH1 vaccine in newly diagnosed glioma. Generated by immunoSEQ multiplex PCR, the TCRdb table keeps only in-frame clones and is missing some. Counted here are around 89,000 clones, around four fifths occurring once; the ten biggest clones make up around 7%. Sample time point: baseline, week 1 (first vaccination visit). Treatment defined: pre-vaccination baseline after standard-of-care therapy. Source: PBMCs, taken from a glioma patient treated with radiotherapy, temozolomide or both. All receptors derive from a woman in her forties or fifties with glioma.

The chain has TRBV14 and TRBJ1-3; D is uncertain. Looked up from germline, CDR1 is SGHDN and CDR2 is FVKESK. Between the trimmed V and J ends, which lost 6 bases and 0 bases, there was a span of 6 bases. This CDR3 comprises 13 residues. CDR3 coding DNA: TGTGCCAGCAGTCCTTTCTCTGGAAACACCATATATTTT. Translated, it gives CASSPFSGNTIYF.

This chain joins TRBV28 and TRBJ2-7; possibly TRBD2 for D (6 bases). Trimming pared 7 bases from V and 0 bases from J, leaving 13 bases between. The V gene's germline CDR1 is MDHEN and CDR2 SYDVKM. CDR3 length equals 14 residues. CDR3 sequence reads: CASIAAGSSYEQYF. The CDR3 DNA sequence: TGTGCCAGCATAGCGGCAGGAAGCTCCTACGAGCAGTACTTC.

V is TRBV14 and J is TRBJ1-2; D unresolved. Trimming took 3 bases from V and 7 from J, leaving 12 bases between them. The CDR3 runs to 13 residues. In germline, CDR1 is SGHDN, CDR2 FVKESK. CDR3 bases: TGTGCCAGCAGCCAGGGATGGGCAGGTGGCTACACCTTC. This encodes CASSQGWAGGYTF.

The chain couples TRBV6-5 to TRBJ2-7; D is possibly TRBD1 or TRBD2 (7 bases each). The length of the CDR3 is 15 residues. The V end lost 4 bases, the J end lost 2 bases, and 15 bases lay between the germline ends. The germline gives CDR1 MNHEY, CDR2 SVGAGI. The CDR3 DNA follows: TGTGCCAGCAGTTCCAAAGCGGGACAGCCCTACGAGCAGTACTTC. This translates into CASSSKAGQPYEQYF.

The chain combines TRBV5-1 with TRBJ2-7; TRBD1 might be the D (6 bases). This CDR3 has 13 residues. The V end was cut by 3 bases, the J end by 2 bases, with 9 bases between. The germline V gene encodes CDR1 SGHRS and CDR2 YFSETQ. CDR3 coding DNA: TGCGCCAGCAGCTCGGGACATACCTACGAGCAGTACTTC. It codes for CASSSGHTYEQYF.

The V gene is TRBV9, the J gene TRBJ2-1; 8 bases are a match to TRBD2. Per germline, CDR1 SGDLS and CDR2 YYNGEE. The trim removed 0 bases at V and 5 bases at J, leaving 10 bases unmatched. The CDR3 covers 17 residues. The CDR3 DNA reads as TGTGCCAGCAGCGTAGGATCCGCTAGCGGGCCACACAATGAGCAGTTCTTC. It specifies CASSVGSASGPHNEQFF.

V usage is TRBV2 and J usage is TRBJ1-5, with unresolved D. Trimming removed 10 bases at V and 6 bases at J, with 16 bases between. The CDR3 loop spans 13 amino acids. Germline CDR1 and CDR2: SNHLY and FYNNEI. The CDR3 region has the DNA TGTGCCATTACCGACGCCATAGCTCAGCCCCAGCATTTT. It translates to CAITDAIAQPQHF. Combining the CDR3 with reference TRBV2 and TRBJ1-5 gives the whole variable domain EPEVTQTPSHQVTQMGQEVILRCVPISNHLYFYWYRQILGQKVEFLVSFYNNEISEKSEIFDDQFSVERPDGSNFTLKIRSTKLEDSAMYFCAITDAIAQPQHFGDGTRLSIL.

This clone was seen a few times. The V gene is TRBV4-1, the J gene TRBJ1-2; D unclear. V lost 0 bases and J 5 bases, leaving 10 bases between the germline ends. The CDR3 is 14 residues long. The V gene's germline CDR1 is MGHRA and CDR2 YSYEKL. CDR3 region: CASSQDQAMYGYTF. DNA for the CDR3: TGCGCCAGCAGCCAAGATCAGGCAATGTATGGCTACACCTTC.

V and J are TRBV4-2 and TRBJ2-3, with TRBD1 matching 11 bases. The V gene end was trimmed by 3 bases and the J gene end by 4 bases; junction bases not matched to a gene: 3. Germline assignment: CDR1 LGHNA and CDR2 YNFKEQ. This CDR3 is 15 amino acids long. In DNA, the CDR3 is TGTGCCAGCAGCCAGGCGGACAGGGGGCCAGATACGCAGTATTTT. It yields the protein CASSQADRGPDTQYF.

The V call is TRBV5-6, the J call TRBJ2-5; possibly TRBD2 for D (7 bases). Germline V CDR1 and CDR2: SGHDT, YYEEEE. V dropped 4 bases and J dropped 1 base, with 14 bases sitting between them. The CDR3 is 15 residues long. This CDR3 reads CASSRWGGGQETQYF. The DNA for the CDR3 is TGTGCCAGCAGCCGCTGGGGAGGGGGCCAAGAGACCCAGTACTTC.

The chain has TRBV6-1 and TRBJ2-5; the match to TRBD2 covers 8 bases. The V gene's germline CDR1 is MNHNS and CDR2 SASEGT. The length of the CDR3 is 14 residues. V was clipped by 6 bases and J by 0 bases; unmatched bases: 3. CDR3 nucleotides: TGTGCCAGCAGAGACGGGAGGGACCAAGAGACCCAGTACTTC. It specifies CASRDGRDQETQYF.

The chain combines TRBV6-1 with TRBJ1-6; 8 positions match TRBD1. Trimming at V came to 2 bases and at J to 7 bases, leaving 7 bases not matched to a gene. Germline-derived CDR1 and CDR2 are MNHNS and SASEGT. The CDR3 runs to 16 residues. This CDR3 reads CASSEILDRANSPLHF. CDR3 bases: TGTGCCAGCAGTGAAATCCTGGACAGGGCCAATTCACCCCTCCACTTT.

The J gene is TRBJ1-2, the V gene TRBV5-6, with D hard to call. The CDR3 sequence is 9 residues long. Germline values: CDR1 SGHDT, CDR2 YYEEEE. The V end was cut by 9 bases, the J end by 8 bases, with 8 bases between. The CDR3: CANQSGYTF. The CDR3 coding sequence is TGTGCCAACCAATCCGGCTACACCTTC.

The genes are TRBV7-9 and TRBJ2-1; TRBD2 agrees at 9 bases. The CDR3 sequence is 15 residues long. In germline, CDR1 is SEHNR, CDR2 FQNEAQ (reference sequence). V shed 4 bases, J shed 8 bases, and the junction held 9 bases outside the gene matches. This chain's CDR3 is CASSSSKAGGDEQFF. CDR3 in DNA: TGTGCCAGCAGCTCCTCCAAGGCGGGGGGGGATGAGCAGTTCTTC.

This clone came up once. The V gene is TRBV4-1, the J gene TRBJ2-2, with D uncertain. This CDR3 region has 13 residues. Trimming stripped 3 bases from V and 4 bases from J, with 6 bases between. Germline loops: CDR1 MGHRA, CDR2 YSYEKL. CDR3 DNA: TGCGCCAGCAGCCAGTTACTCACCGGGGAGCTGTTTTTT. This translates into CASSQLLTGELFF.

The chain is built from TRBV19 and TRBJ1-5, with 9 positions matching TRBD1. Trimming cost V 8 bases and J 4 bases; bases outside gene matches: 6. The CDR3 has 14 residues. Germline assignment: CDR1 LNHDA and CDR2 SQIVND (reference sequence). CDR3 residues: CASGDRVGNQPQHF. The CDR3, as DNA: TGTGCCAGTGGGGACAGGGTGGGGAATCAGCCCCAGCATTTT.

J is TRBJ1-1 and V is TRBV7-9; no firm D call. The V end was cut by 7 bases, the J end by 1 base, with 10 bases between. CDR1 is SEHNR, CDR2 FQNEAQ, per germline (reference sequence). This CDR3 has 13 amino acids. DNA of the CDR3: TGTGCCAGCAACGTGGACGGGAACACTGAAGCTTTCTTT. Translation gives CASNVDGNTEAFF.

This sequence joins TRBV7-2 and TRBJ1-1, with D maybe TRBD1 (6 bases). The CDR3 extends over 14 amino acids. CDR1 SGHTA and CDR2 FQGNSA come from the germline V gene. V was shortened by 1 base and J by 7 bases, with 13 bases between the two germline ends. The CDR3 loop reads CASSLGRGFGEAFF. CDR3 DNA sequence: TGTGCCAGCAGCTTAGGCAGGGGATTCGGTGAAGCTTTCTTT.

The rearrangement uses TRBV27 and TRBJ2-1; tentative D call: TRBD2 (6 bases). Germline lookup yields CDR1 MNHEY and CDR2 SMNVEV (reference sequence). V lost 7 bases and J lost 8, with 15 bases in between. The CDR3 runs 13 residues. The CDR3 is CASTLGRNYEQFF. The CDR3 DNA is TGTGCCAGCACCCTGGGGAGGAACTATGAGCAGTTCTTC.

The V and J genes are TRBV2 and TRBJ1-6; 10 nucleotides align to TRBD1. Germline CDR1 and CDR2: SNHLY and FYNNEI. The CDR3 sequence is 15 residues long. V shed 6 bases and J 11 bases; nucleotides not matched to a gene: 10. This chain's CDR3 is CASRMMTGGHAPLHF. CDR3 coding DNA: TGTGCCAGCAGGATGATGACAGGGGGCCATGCACCCCTCCACTTT.

Concerning this clone: The conserved closing phenylalanine or tryptophan is absent in this CDR3, likely reflecting a read error. The DNA is left out, because the CDR3 cannot be placed on it with certainty; the CDR3 is given as TCRdb lists it. The chain joins TRBV27 to TRBJ2-7. Both ends counted, the CDR3 spans 10 residues. Germline CDR1 MNHEY, CDR2 SMNVEV (reference sequence). The CDR3 protein is CASSPGDTPL.